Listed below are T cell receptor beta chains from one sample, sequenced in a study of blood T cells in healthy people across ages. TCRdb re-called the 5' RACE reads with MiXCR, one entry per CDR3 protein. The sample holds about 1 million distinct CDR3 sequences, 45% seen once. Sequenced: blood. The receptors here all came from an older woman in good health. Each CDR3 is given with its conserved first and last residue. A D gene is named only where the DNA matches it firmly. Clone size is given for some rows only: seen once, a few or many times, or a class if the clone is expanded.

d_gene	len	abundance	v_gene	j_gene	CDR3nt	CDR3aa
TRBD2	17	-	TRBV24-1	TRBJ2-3	TGTGCCACCAGTGAAGCGCTAGCGGGAGATAACACAGATACGCAGTATTTT	CATSEALAGDNTDTQYF
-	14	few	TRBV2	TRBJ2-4	TGTGCCAGCAGGGGGATGAGGGGCAGAAACATTCAGTACTTC	CASRGMRGRNIQYF
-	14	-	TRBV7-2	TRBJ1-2	TGTGCCAGCAGCTTAGACGGGGGAGCCTATGGCTACACCTTC	CASSLDGGAYGYTF
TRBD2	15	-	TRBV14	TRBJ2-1	TGTGCCAGCAGCCAAGGGGGAGGGTACTATAATGAGCAGTTCTTC	CASSQGGGYYNEQFF
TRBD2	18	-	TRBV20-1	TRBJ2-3	TGCAGTGCCCCCTTAGGGAGCGGGAGTACACCTAGCACAGATACGCAGTATTTT	CSAPLGSGSTPSTDTQYF
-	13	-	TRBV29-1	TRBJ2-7	TGCAGCGTCAATCAGGGTACTACCTACGAGCAGTACTTC	CSVNQGTTYEQYF
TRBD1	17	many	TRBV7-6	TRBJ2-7	TGTGCCAGCAGCTTAGGGCCCTCGGGACAGGGGCTCTACGAGCAGTACTTC	CASSLGPSGQGLYEQYF
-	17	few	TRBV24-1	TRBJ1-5	TGTGCCACCAGTGATTTGGTAGCTTCACATAGCAATCAGCCCCAGCATTTT	CATSDLVASHSNQPQHF
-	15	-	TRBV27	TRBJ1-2	TGTGCCAGCAGTTTAACTCCACGGATTCAGGAGGGCTACACCTTC	CASSLTPRIQEGYTF
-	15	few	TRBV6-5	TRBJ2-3	TGTGCCAGCAGTCACCAAAGACTACCCACAGATACGCAGTATTTT	CASSHQRLPTDTQYF
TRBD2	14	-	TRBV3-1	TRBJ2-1	TGTGCCAGCAGCCGACGCCTAGCGGGTGATGAGCAGTTCTTC	CASSRRLAGDEQFF
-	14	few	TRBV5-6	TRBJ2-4	TGTGCCAGCTCTCCACCACCCCCCCGAGACATTCAGTACTTC	CASSPPPPRDIQYF
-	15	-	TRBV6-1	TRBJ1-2	TGTGCCAGCAGTGTCGGGTTTACGAAGGACTATGGCTACACCTTC	CASSVGFTKDYGYTF
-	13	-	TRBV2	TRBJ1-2	TGTGCCAGCGAATCAGCTCGGGGAGGTGGCTACACCTTC	CASESARGGGYTF
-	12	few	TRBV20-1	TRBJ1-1	TGCAGTGCTAGCCCGGCGGGCACTGAAGCTTTCTTT	CSASPAGTEAFF
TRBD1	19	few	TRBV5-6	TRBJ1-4	TGTGCCAGCAGCTTGGAGTTGCGAGACCAGGGGGCGACTAATGAAAAACTGTTTTTT	CASSLELRDQGATNEKLFF
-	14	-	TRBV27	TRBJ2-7	TGTGCCAGCAGTGCCGACGCGGATTACTACGAGCAGTACTTC	CASSADADYYEQYF
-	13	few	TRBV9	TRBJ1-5	TGTGCCAGCAGCCAGAGTAGCAATCAGCCCCAGCATTTT	CASSQSSNQPQHF
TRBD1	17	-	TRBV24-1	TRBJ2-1	TGTGCCACCAGTGACCCCAAGACAGGGACATCCTACAATGAGCAGTTCTTC	CATSDPKTGTSYNEQFF
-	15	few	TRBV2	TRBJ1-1	TGTGCCAGCATTTCCCCGGCGGTCATGAACACTGAAGCTTTCTTT	CASISPAVMNTEAFF
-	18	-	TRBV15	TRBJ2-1	TGTGCCACCAGCAGAGATGGGGCTAGCGCGAAGCCATACAATGAGCAGTTCTTC	CATSRDGASAKPYNEQFF
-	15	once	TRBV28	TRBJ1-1	TGTGCCAGCAGTTTTAGGTCTCGTTTGAACACTGAAGCTTTCTTT	CASSFRSRLNTEAFF
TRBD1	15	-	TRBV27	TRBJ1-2	TGTGCCAGCAGACCCGACCCGGGACAGAACTATGGCTACACCTTC	CASRPDPGQNYGYTF
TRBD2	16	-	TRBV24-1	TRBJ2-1	TGTGCCACCAGTGACCCCACTAGCGACTCCTACAATGAGCAGTTCTTC	CATSDPTSDSYNEQFF
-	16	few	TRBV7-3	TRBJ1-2	TGTGCCAGCAGCTTAAATGGGGGAGGGCAGTCCTATGGCTACACCTTC	CASSLNGGGQSYGYTF
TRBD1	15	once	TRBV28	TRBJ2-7	TGTGCCAGCAGGGATTCGGGACAGGGATCCCACGAGCAGTACTTC	CASRDSGQGSHEQYF
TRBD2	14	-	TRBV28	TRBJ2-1	TGTGCCAGCAGGTTAGCGGGAGAGGTCAATGAGCAGTTCTTC	CASRLAGEVNEQFF
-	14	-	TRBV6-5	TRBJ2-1	TGTGCCAGCAGTTACACGACAGTTAAAGATGAGCAGTTCTTC	CASSYTTVKDEQFF
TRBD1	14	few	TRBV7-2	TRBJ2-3	TGTGCCAGCAGCTGGACAGGGAGCACAGATACGCAGTATTTT	CASSWTGSTDTQYF
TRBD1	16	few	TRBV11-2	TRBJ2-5	TGTGCCAGCAGCTCAATGACCGGGACAGCCTGGGGGACCCAGTACTTC	CASSSMTGTAWGTQYF
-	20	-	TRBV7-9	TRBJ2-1	TGTGCCAGCACCATTCCCGTTCCCTCCTCGGGGGACGAGGGAGAGGATGAGCAGTTCTTC	CASTIPVPSSGDEGEDEQFF
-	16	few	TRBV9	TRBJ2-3	TGTGCCAGCAGCGCAGATACTCGGGGACCCTGGGATACGCAGTATTTT	CASSADTRGPWDTQYF
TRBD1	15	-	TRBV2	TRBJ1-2	TGTGCCAACAGTGAAGGGGGACAGGGAGGGAATGGCTACACCTTC	CANSEGGQGGNGYTF
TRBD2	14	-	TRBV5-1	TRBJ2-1	TGCGCCAGCAGCCATGTAGCGGGCCGGGTTGAGCAGTTCTTC	CASSHVAGRVEQFF
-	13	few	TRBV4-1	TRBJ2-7	TGCGCCAGCAGCCCCACCTTTAGGTACGAGCAGTACTTC	CASSPTFRYEQYF
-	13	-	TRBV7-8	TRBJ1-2	TGTGCCAGCAGCCTGGATTACAGGGAAGGCTACACCTTC	CASSLDYREGYTF
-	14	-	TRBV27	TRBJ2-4	TGTGCCAGCAGTTTGGGGGGGGCGCAGAACATTCAGTACTTC	CASSLGGAQNIQYF
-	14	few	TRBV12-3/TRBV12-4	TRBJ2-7	TGTGCCAGCAGTCCCGGGGGGCGCACGTACGAGCAGTACTTC	CASSPGGRTYEQYF
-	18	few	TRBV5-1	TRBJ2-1	TGCGCCAGCAGCCCCGGTTTTCCTAGAGGGAGTGGGATTGATGAGCAGTTCTTC	CASSPGFPRGSGIDEQFF
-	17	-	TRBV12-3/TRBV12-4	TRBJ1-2	TGTGCCAGCAGTTCCTTTCACCGGGACGGTGCTAACTATGGCTACACCTTC	CASSSFHRDGANYGYTF
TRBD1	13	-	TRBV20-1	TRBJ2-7	TGCAGTGCTGCCGGGACAGGGATGGTAGGGCAGTACTTC	CSAAGTGMVGQYF
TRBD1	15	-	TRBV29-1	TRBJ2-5	TGCAGCGTTGAAGATCTGACAGGGGTCGGAGAGACCCAGTACTTC	CSVEDLTGVGETQYF
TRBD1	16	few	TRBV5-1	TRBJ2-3	TGCGCCAGCAGCTCAGGGGGCCGGCACGGCACAGATACGCAGTATTTT	CASSSGGRHGTDTQYF
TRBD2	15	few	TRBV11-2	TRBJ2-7	TGTGCCAGCAGCCCCGGGGGAGGGAGCCCCTACGAGCAGTACTTC	CASSPGGGSPYEQYF
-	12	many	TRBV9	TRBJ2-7	TGTGCCAGCTCTGGGGCCGGGTACGAGCAGTACTTC	CASSGAGYEQYF
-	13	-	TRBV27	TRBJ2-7	TGTGCCACCTCGACAGGAGCCGACTACGAGCAGTACTTC	CATSTGADYEQYF
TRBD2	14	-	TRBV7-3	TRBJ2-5	TGTGCCAGCAGCCAAGGGACTACGGGGGGGACCCAGTACTTC	CASSQGTTGGTQYF